This is a list of T cell receptor beta chains from one sample in a study of T cell responses to AZD1222 COVID-19 vaccine. Repertoires were generated with immunoSEQ multiplex PCR, while TCRdb's copy carries only in-frame clones and drops some. The data hold some 130,000 clones, with just under 95% observed a single time. The specimen comprised peripheral blood, sampled 28 days after the second AZD1222 dose. These receptors were collected from an adult who received the AZD1222 COVID-19 vaccine. The CDR3 runs from the conserved cysteine through the conserved F or W. Each record gives: CDR3 DNA, CDR3 protein, D gene, J gene, clone size, V gene. D genes are given only for firm matches. Not every row has a clone size; where given, it reads once, few, many or a size class.

CDR3 DNA: TGCGCCAGCAGCCAAGACCCCTACGCAACTAATGAAAAACTGTTTTTT; CDR3 protein: CASSQDPYATNEKLFF; D gene: .; J gene: TRBJ1-4; clone size: .; V gene: TRBV4-3
CDR3 DNA: TGTGCCAGCAGCCTCCTCCGGGACCAGAAGTACTTC; CDR3 protein: CASSLLRDQKYF; D gene: .; J gene: TRBJ2-5; clone size: .; V gene: TRBV7-8
CDR3 DNA: TGTGCCAGCAGTTTCACGGTTGAAAGACTCTACGAGCAGTACTTC; CDR3 protein: CASSFTVERLYEQYF; D gene: .; J gene: TRBJ2-7; clone size: .; V gene: TRBV28
CDR3 DNA: TGTGCCAGCAGGGGGCCCAATCAGCCCCAGCATTTT; CDR3 protein: CASRGPNQPQHF; D gene: .; J gene: TRBJ1-5; clone size: .; V gene: TRBV27
CDR3 DNA: TGTGCCAGCAGCCTAAGACAAGCTGGAAACACCATATATTTT; CDR3 protein: CASSLRQAGNTIYF; D gene: .; J gene: TRBJ1-3; clone size: few; V gene: TRBV3-1/TRBV3-2
CDR3 DNA: TGTGCCAGCTCCTTAGCGGGGGGCAATGAGCAGTTCTTC; CDR3 protein: CASSLAGGNEQFF; D gene: TRBD2; J gene: TRBJ2-1; clone size: .; V gene: TRBV9
CDR3 DNA: TGCGCCAGCAGCCAAGAACCAGGCACCTACAATGAGCAGTTCTTC; CDR3 protein: CASSQEPGTYNEQFF; D gene: .; J gene: TRBJ2-1; clone size: .; V gene: TRBV4-1
CDR3 DNA: TGTGCCAGCAGCTCCGGGACAGCAACTAATGAAAAACTGTTTTTT; CDR3 protein: CASSSGTATNEKLFF; D gene: TRBD1; J gene: TRBJ1-4; clone size: .; V gene: TRBV7-9
CDR3 DNA: TGCGCCAGCAGCCAGCAAGGGCCGTCACAGGGGAACACCGGGGAGCTGTTTTTT; CDR3 protein: CASSQQGPSQGNTGELFF; D gene: .; J gene: TRBJ2-2; clone size: .; V gene: TRBV4-1
CDR3 DNA: TGTGCCATCAGTGATTTGAAAGGGGGGGCTTTCTTT; CDR3 protein: CAISDLKGGAFF; D gene: .; J gene: TRBJ1-1; clone size: .; V gene: TRBV10-3
CDR3 DNA: TGCAGCGTAAGCAGGGGGCTAACTGAAGCTTTCTTT; CDR3 protein: CSVSRGLTEAFF; D gene: TRBD1; J gene: TRBJ1-1; clone size: .; V gene: TRBV29-1
CDR3 DNA: TGTGCCAGCAGTTCCGGGACTAACTATGGCTACACCTTC; CDR3 protein: CASSSGTNYGYTF; D gene: .; J gene: TRBJ1-2; clone size: .; V gene: TRBV28
CDR3 DNA: TGTGCCAGCAGTTACTCGATCGGGGGAAGGAGTTCACCCCTCCACTTT; CDR3 protein: CASSYSIGGRSSPLHF; D gene: .; J gene: TRBJ1-6; clone size: .; V gene: TRBV6-5
CDR3 DNA: TGTGCCAGCAGTTACTCCCCGACAAAGAATGAAGCTTTCTTT; CDR3 protein: CASSYSPTKNEAFF; D gene: .; J gene: TRBJ1-1; clone size: .; V gene: TRBV6-5
CDR3 DNA: TGTGCCAGCAGCAGGTCCGGAGGGCTGGGTGGCGAGCAGTACTTC; CDR3 protein: CASSRSGGLGGEQYF; D gene: .; J gene: TRBJ2-7; clone size: .; V gene: TRBV7-9
CDR3 DNA: TGTGCCAGCTCCCCGGCTGCCGCGAACACCGGGGAGCTGTTTTTT; CDR3 protein: CASSPAAANTGELFF; D gene: .; J gene: TRBJ2-2; clone size: .; V gene: TRBV18
CDR3 DNA: TGTGCCAGCAGCCCGAACGGGTACGAGCAGTACTTC; CDR3 protein: CASSPNGYEQYF; D gene: .; J gene: TRBJ2-7; clone size: .; V gene: TRBV3-1/TRBV3-2
CDR3 DNA: TGCAGCGGCTCGGACGGCAGCTCCTACGAGCAGTACTTC; CDR3 protein: CSGSDGSSYEQYF; D gene: .; J gene: TRBJ2-7; clone size: .; V gene: TRBV29-1
CDR3 DNA: TGCAGCGTAATTGGACTGGGTATCGATGAAAAACTGTTTTTT; CDR3 protein: CSVIGLGIDEKLFF; D gene: .; J gene: TRBJ1-4; clone size: .; V gene: TRBV29-1
CDR3 DNA: TGTGCCAGCGGCCTGCGCGGGGGAAAAGGAGATACGCAGTATTTT; CDR3 protein: CASGLRGGKGDTQYF; D gene: TRBD2; J gene: TRBJ2-3; clone size: .; V gene: TRBV6-5
CDR3 DNA: TGTGCCAGTAGGAGGGCTAGTGGAGCCCTGAACACCGGGGAGCTGTTTTTT; CDR3 protein: CASRRASGALNTGELFF; D gene: .; J gene: TRBJ2-2; clone size: .; V gene: TRBV19
CDR3 DNA: TGTGCCAGCAGCTTGTTTAAATCTCGGATCGGGGAGCTGTTTTTT; CDR3 protein: CASSLFKSRIGELFF; D gene: .; J gene: TRBJ2-2; clone size: few; V gene: TRBV5-4
CDR3 DNA: TGCGCCAGCAGCCTTCCAGGGGGCGGCTACACCTTC; CDR3 protein: CASSLPGGGYTF; D gene: TRBD1; J gene: TRBJ1-2; clone size: .; V gene: TRBV4-1
CDR3 DNA: TGCAGTGCTAGTGAACAGGGCAACTATGGCTACACCTTC; CDR3 protein: CSASEQGNYGYTF; D gene: .; J gene: TRBJ1-2; clone size: .; V gene: TRBV20-1
CDR3 DNA: TGCGCCAGCAGCCAAAGGCTCGGGGATACGCAGTATTTT; CDR3 protein: CASSQRLGDTQYF; D gene: .; J gene: TRBJ2-3; clone size: .; V gene: TRBV4-3
CDR3 DNA: TGTGCCAGCTCAGGGGACAGGGATGGCTACACCTTC; CDR3 protein: CASSGDRDGYTF; D gene: TRBD1; J gene: TRBJ1-2; clone size: .; V gene: TRBV18
CDR3 DNA: TGTGCCAGCAGCTTCGAGAGTGCTCGGGGTACGCAGTATTTT; CDR3 protein: CASSFESARGTQYF; D gene: .; J gene: TRBJ2-3; clone size: .; V gene: TRBV7-9
CDR3 DNA: TGTGCCAGCAGCCCGAGCTACGAGCAGTACTTC; CDR3 protein: CASSPSYEQYF; D gene: .; J gene: TRBJ2-7; clone size: few; V gene: TRBV7-8
CDR3 DNA: TGTGCCAGCAGCCTTAGTACCGGGACTGAAGAGACCCAGTACTTC; CDR3 protein: CASSLSTGTEETQYF; D gene: .; J gene: TRBJ2-5; clone size: .; V gene: TRBV11-2
CDR3 DNA: TGTGCCAGCAGCTCAACCCGGGGGTATGATACGCAGTATTTT; CDR3 protein: CASSSTRGYDTQYF; D gene: .; J gene: TRBJ2-3; clone size: .; V gene: TRBV11-2
CDR3 DNA: TGTGCCAGCAGTTTCCAGGGGGGGAGCAATCAGCCCCAGCATTTT; CDR3 protein: CASSFQGGSNQPQHF; D gene: TRBD1; J gene: TRBJ1-5; clone size: once; V gene: TRBV27
CDR3 DNA: TGTGCCAGCAGCTTGCAGCATCAGCCCCAGCATTTT; CDR3 protein: CASSLQHQPQHF; D gene: .; J gene: TRBJ1-5; clone size: .; V gene: TRBV7-9
CDR3 DNA: TGTGCCAGCAGCCCCCTAGATCGGGCCAATGAGCAGTTCTTC; CDR3 protein: CASSPLDRANEQFF; D gene: .; J gene: TRBJ2-1; clone size: .; V gene: TRBV3-1/TRBV3-2
CDR3 DNA: TGTGCCAGCAGCATATCGACAGTCCAAGAGACCCAGTACTTC; CDR3 protein: CASSISTVQETQYF; D gene: .; J gene: TRBJ2-5; clone size: .; V gene: TRBV3-1/TRBV3-2
CDR3 DNA: TGTGCCAGCAGCAAAGCCGGGACAGGGGGCACAGATACGCAGTATTTT; CDR3 protein: CASSKAGTGGTDTQYF; D gene: .; J gene: TRBJ2-3; clone size: .; V gene: TRBV21-1
CDR3 DNA: TGTGCCAGCAGCTCCATGAGTGAACAGTACTTC; CDR3 protein: CASSSMSEQYF; D gene: .; J gene: TRBJ2-7; clone size: .; V gene: TRBV7-9
CDR3 DNA: TGTGCCAGCAGTTACTCCCCCGGAGTAGCGGGCCCAGATACGCAGTATTTT; CDR3 protein: CASSYSPGVAGPDTQYF; D gene: TRBD2; J gene: TRBJ2-3; clone size: .; V gene: TRBV6-2/TRBV6-3
CDR3 DNA: TGTGCCAGCAGTTACTCGGGAAGGGGGGACGCGGCTTTCTTT; CDR3 protein: CASSYSGRGDAAFF; D gene: .; J gene: TRBJ1-1; clone size: .; V gene: TRBV6-5
CDR3 DNA: TGTGCCAGCAGCTTAGAAGGGATGAACACTGAAGCTTTCTTT; CDR3 protein: CASSLEGMNTEAFF; D gene: .; J gene: TRBJ1-1; clone size: few; V gene: TRBV7-9
CDR3 DNA: TGTGCCAGCAGCCAGGAGACAGGGGGGTTAAATGAGCAGTTCTTC; CDR3 protein: CASSQETGGLNEQFF; D gene: TRBD1; J gene: TRBJ2-1; clone size: .; V gene: TRBV7-9
CDR3 DNA: TGCGCCAGCAGCTTGGTAGTTTACGGGGCCCCACACAACGAGCAGTACTTC; CDR3 protein: CASSLVVYGAPHNEQYF; D gene: .; J gene: TRBJ2-7; clone size: .; V gene: TRBV5-1
CDR3 DNA: TGTGCCAGCAGCCAAAGACAGGGGCCATATTCACCCCTCCACTTT; CDR3 protein: CASSQRQGPYSPLHF; D gene: TRBD1; J gene: TRBJ1-6; clone size: .; V gene: TRBV3-1/TRBV3-2
CDR3 DNA: TGTGCCAGCAGGTACCAGGGACAGCGAGGCTACACCTTC; CDR3 protein: CASRYQGQRGYTF; D gene: TRBD1; J gene: TRBJ1-2; clone size: .; V gene: TRBV9
CDR3 DNA: TGTGCCAGCAGTTACTCGAGCGGGAATCAGCCCCAGCATTTT; CDR3 protein: CASSYSSGNQPQHF; D gene: .; J gene: TRBJ1-5; clone size: .; V gene: TRBV6-6
CDR3 DNA: TGTGCCAGCAGCTTAGTTATAGGGGGGAACACTGAAGCTTTCTTT; CDR3 protein: CASSLVIGGNTEAFF; D gene: .; J gene: TRBJ1-1; clone size: .; V gene: TRBV7-2
CDR3 DNA: TGTGCCAGCAGTCTGTCCGGTGGGGGCACTGAAGCTTTCTTT; CDR3 protein: CASSLSGGGTEAFF; D gene: .; J gene: TRBJ1-1; clone size: .; V gene: TRBV7-2
CDR3 DNA: TGTGCCAGCAACGCATTCCGGGACAGGGGACTTAATGGCTACACCTTC; CDR3 protein: CASNAFRDRGLNGYTF; D gene: TRBD1; J gene: TRBJ1-2; clone size: .; V gene: TRBV7-9
CDR3 DNA: TGCGCCAGCAGCGGAGCAGGGGGTGAGACCCAGTACTTC; CDR3 protein: CASSGAGGETQYF; D gene: TRBD1; J gene: TRBJ2-5; clone size: .; V gene: TRBV5-1
CDR3 DNA: TGCGCCAGCAGTGAGTCGAGAAGGCCCCGCGCCCGGACGAACACTGAAGCTTTCTTT; CDR3 protein: CASSESRRPRARTNTEAFF; D gene: .; J gene: TRBJ1-1; clone size: .; V gene: TRBV10-1
CDR3 DNA: TGTGCCAGCAGTTCAACTGATGGGACTAGCGGACAAGAGACCCAGTACTTC; CDR3 protein: CASSSTDGTSGQETQYF; D gene: TRBD2; J gene: TRBJ2-5; clone size: .; V gene: TRBV27
CDR3 DNA: TGTGCCAGCAGCTTAGGAGTGAGGACTGAAGCTTTCTTT; CDR3 protein: CASSLGVRTEAFF; D gene: .; J gene: TRBJ1-1; clone size: .; V gene: TRBV11-2
CDR3 DNA: TGTGCCATCAGTGAACCCCTTCGGGTTGGGGGGGTGATGCACGAGCAGTACTTC; CDR3 protein: CAISEPLRVGGVMHEQYF; D gene: TRBD2; J gene: TRBJ2-7; clone size: .; V gene: TRBV10-3
CDR3 DNA: TGTGCCAGCAGTCCGCCAGCCGTCTACGAGCAGTACTTC; CDR3 protein: CASSPPAVYEQYF; D gene: .; J gene: TRBJ2-7; clone size: .; V gene: TRBV6-2/TRBV6-3
CDR3 DNA: TGTGCCAGCAGTTCGGGGACAGGGGCCTCCTTCAGGTGGAACACTGAAGCTTTCTTT; CDR3 protein: CASSSGTGASFRWNTEAFF; D gene: TRBD1; J gene: TRBJ1-1; clone size: few; V gene: TRBV6-2/TRBV6-3
CDR3 DNA: TGTGCCAGCAGCCAACTGGGACTACTCAACTACGAGCAGTACTTC; CDR3 protein: CASSQLGLLNYEQYF; D gene: TRBD2; J gene: TRBJ2-7; clone size: .; V gene: TRBV3-1/TRBV3-2
CDR3 DNA: TGTGCCAGCGGACCGGGGGATGCGAACACTGAAGCTTTCTTT; CDR3 protein: CASGPGDANTEAFF; D gene: .; J gene: TRBJ1-1; clone size: .; V gene: TRBV28
CDR3 DNA: TGTGCCAGCAGCTTGGTACCCGGGACAGGGATTGGAAACACCATATATTTT; CDR3 protein: CASSLVPGTGIGNTIYF; D gene: TRBD1; J gene: TRBJ1-3; clone size: .; V gene: TRBV5-4
CDR3 DNA: TGTGCCAGCAGCCCCCCCGGGACATTCTACAATGAGCAGTTCTTC; CDR3 protein: CASSPPGTFYNEQFF; D gene: .; J gene: TRBJ2-1; clone size: .; V gene: TRBV7-9
CDR3 DNA: TGTGCCAGCAGCCAATTTACTAGCGGGGATCCCTCAGATACGCAGTATTTT; CDR3 protein: CASSQFTSGDPSDTQYF; D gene: TRBD2; J gene: TRBJ2-3; clone size: .; V gene: TRBV3-1/TRBV3-2